This TCR beta chain was captured in a study of blood T cells in healthy people across ages. Overall study results and limits: With naive T cell percentage, TCR beta diversity showed a strong correlation.

Only a few counts were recorded for this clonotype. Its antigen remains unknown. The CDR3 is made up of 15 amino acids. The germline V gene has CDR1 SGHTA and CDR2 FQGTGA. The second PCR ran about 7 to 12 cycles with a sample-barcoded 5' primer and J-beta primers. TCRdb re-analysed the 5' RACE reads in MiXCR, keeping a single row per CDR3 protein. The data hold about 840,000 distinct CDR3 sequences, with approximately 32% observed a single time. These records were also assigned to another study, of T cells of mothers and their children.

The sequencing input was blood. The chain has TRBV7-3 and TRBJ2-1; TRBD1 agrees at 9 bases. The J call may be in error: the DNA end matches TRBJ2-7 better. The TCR sequence derives from a woman in her forties in good health. The CDR3 nucleotides read TGTGCCAGCAGCTTAGGGACAGGGCCCTACAATGAGCAGTACTTC. As protein: CASSLGTGPYNEQYF.